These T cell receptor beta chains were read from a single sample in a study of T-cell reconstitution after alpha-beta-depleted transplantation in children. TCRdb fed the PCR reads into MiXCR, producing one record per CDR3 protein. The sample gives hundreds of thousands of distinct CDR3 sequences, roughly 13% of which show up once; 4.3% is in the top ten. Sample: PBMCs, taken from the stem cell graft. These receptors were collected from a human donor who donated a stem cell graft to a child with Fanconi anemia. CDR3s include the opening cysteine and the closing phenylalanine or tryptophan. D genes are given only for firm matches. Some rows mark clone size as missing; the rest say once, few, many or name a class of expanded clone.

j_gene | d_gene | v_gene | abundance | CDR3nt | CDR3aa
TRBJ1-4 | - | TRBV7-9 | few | TGTGCCAGCAGCCCGGACGGGACAACTAATGAAAAACTGTTTTTT | CASSPDGTTNEKLFF
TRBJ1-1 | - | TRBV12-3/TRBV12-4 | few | TGTGCCAGCAGTTTGGGCGTGGAACAGTCGGCTTTCTTT | CASSLGVEQSAFF
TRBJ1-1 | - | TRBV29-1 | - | TGCAGCGTTGACCGGGATGAGGGAGCTTTCTTT | CSVDRDEGAFF
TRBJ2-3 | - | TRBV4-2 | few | TGTGCCAGCAGCCAAGATCAGGAAGATACGCAGTATTTT | CASSQDQEDTQYF
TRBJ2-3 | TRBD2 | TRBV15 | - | TGTGCCACCAGCCCCCTAGCGGGGGTTGATACGCAGTATTTT | CATSPLAGVDTQYF
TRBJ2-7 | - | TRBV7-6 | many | TGTGCCAGCAGCCCTACAGGGTCGAGGGAAGACGAGCAGTACTTC | CASSPTGSREDEQYF
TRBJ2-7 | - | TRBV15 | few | TGTGCCACCAGCACCAGGACAGAGACCTACGAGCAGTACTTC | CATSTRTETYEQYF
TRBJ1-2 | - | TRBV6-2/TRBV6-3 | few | TGTGCCAGCAGTTTGATCGACGCAGGATACAACTATGGCTACACCTTC | CASSLIDAGYNYGYTF
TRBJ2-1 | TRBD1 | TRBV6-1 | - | TGTGCCAGCACCCCTGACAGGGTATTGAATGAGCAGTTCTTC | CASTPDRVLNEQFF
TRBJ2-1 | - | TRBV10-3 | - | TGTGCCATCAGTGCTAAGGACATCTACAATGAGCAGTTCTTC | CAISAKDIYNEQFF
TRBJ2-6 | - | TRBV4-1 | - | TGCGCCAGCAGCCAAGCAGGGTCTGGGGCCAACGTCCTGACTTTC | CASSQAGSGANVLTF
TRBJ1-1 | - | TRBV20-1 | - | TGCAGTGCTAGCTTCCCGGCGGTGTTGAACACTGAAGCTTTCTTT | CSASFPAVLNTEAFF
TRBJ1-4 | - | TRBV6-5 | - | TGTGCCAGCAGTTACCAACAGGGCGGGGAAAAACTGTTTTTT | CASSYQQGGEKLFF
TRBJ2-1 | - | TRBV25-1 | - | TGTGCCAGCAGTGTAGTTTCTGAGCAGTTCTTC | CASSVVSEQFF